This entry features one T cell receptor beta chain sequence. Its antigen is unknown. One base away there is no much larger clone; base qualities are not given. This record belongs to a study of identifying expanded T cells in peripheral blood (dated by TCRdb to the late 2010s). About the full investigation: Technical replicates were generated by sequencing separate aliquots of the same genomic DNA pool, with four replicates compared pairwise.

TCRbeta CDR3 regions were profiled by bias-controlled multiplex PCR amplification of genomic DNA with the immunoSEQ Assay. The authors' pipeline ran thus. The absolute abundance of each unique TCRbeta CDR3 region was quantified after sequences were collapsed and filtered. Differential abundance was assessed using a binomial (Fisher-equivalent) model and a beta-binomial model in which time-dependent variance fitted from healthy donors was added. Any clone with fewer than 5 combined templates was excluded, and a clone was called differentially abundant if its Benjamini-Hochberg FDR was below 0.01. The form v = (b*log(k)+a)^2 was used to model beta-binomial variance as a function of total template count across the two samples. TCRdb obtained this table from immuneACCESS and retained in-frame rearrangements with V and J assigned. These tables miss some clones; where compared with another copy, unresolved V genes account for less than half of the shortfall, and the remainder is unexplained. V, J and clone size are those of that table, while D and trimming were read from the DNA. The sample profile shows approximately 92,000 clones; roughly 81% of them were found once. The ten most abundant clones make up 3.5% to 5.5% of the sample.

Beyond this particular receptor, the publication reports: Across all healthy-donor time intervals, the beta-binomial model significantly cut both the number of clones called differentially abundant and the false-positive rate. The binomial model flagged approximately 1.2 differentially abundant clones between technical replicates, compared with 15 to 17 over about 2 weeks and 19 over about four weeks. The authors expected that biological variance in healthy repertoires might rise further over much longer intervals, such as months to years. In all healthy donors, the variance in clone template counts between samples taken about 14 days apart rose significantly as total template count increased.

During the collection period, no infections or other immune events were recorded for the healthy donors. Healthy-donor blood repertoires served as a training cohort to calibrate time-dependent variance in a beta-binomial model of T-cell clone differential abundance. The training cohort comprised approximately ten healthy donors, 3 female and 7 male. On average the donors were about 45 years old, and their ages spanned about 29 to 65 years. Whole blood was collected from each healthy donor at three time points spaced about two weeks apart and obtained from a commercial supplier. For immunosequencing, genomic DNA was extracted from whole blood that had not been sorted. A distance of 6 bases separates the germline ends of V and J, which lose 0 bases and 0 bases respectively. Including the terminal cysteine and phenylalanine, the CDR3 comprises 15 residues. Only the CDR3 DNA stays, 45 bases, in frame from base 1. CDR1 is given as LNHDA and CDR2 as SQIVND, both from the germline V gene (reference sequence).

The sample taken for sequencing was blood. Recombination connected TRBV19 to TRBJ1-5, with no confidently assigned D gene. This receptor was taken from a person aged 18 to 70 in good health. The DNA sequence reads TGTGCCAGTAGTATAGATGTGGGTAGCAATCAGCCCCAGCATTTT. Its coded protein is CASSIDVGSNQPQHF.